This T cell receptor (beta chain) was captured in a study of cytomegalovirus exposure and HLA in healthy donors. Primers for the PCR totalled 60 Vbeta and 13 Jbeta. The table came from immunoSEQ multiplex PCR; TCRdb's copy has only in-frame clones and leaves some out. The table records about 140,000 clones, just under 80% of them present only once. This receptor was obtained from a male donor in good health and CMV-seronegative. Sequencing used PBMCs.

CDR3 in amino acids: CASSVQDREQYF. The CDR3 DNA is TGTGCCAGCAGCGTACAGGATCGGGAGCAGTACTTC. The chain joins TRBV5-6 to TRBJ2-5, with a tentative D call TRBD2 (6 bases). The CDR3 has 12 amino acids. With 4 bases removed from V and 11 bases from J, the gap between germline ends came to 15 bases. CDR1 and CDR2 (germline): SGHDT, YYEEEE.